This record covers a single T cell receptor beta chain. This specimen comes from a study of blood T cell repertoires in COVID-19. As for the study in general: The United States, Italy and Spain were the sources of the acute and convalescent COVID-19 samples. PBMCs, B-cell-depleted T cells, or T cells were the source of the cDNA or gDNA that made up the material.

Methods used by the authors: The authors estimated nucleated cell counts from reference gene primer amplification. Assay: immunoSEQ multiplex PCR; the TCRdb copy retains only in-frame clones and omits some. V, J and clone size are those of that table, while D and trimming were read from the DNA. The sample holds fewer than 450,000 clones, 88% seen once. The participants were between roughly 18 and 100 years old and came from 20 to 30 US areas. From germline, CDR1 is SQVTM and CDR2 ANQGSEA. The CDR3 is 14 amino acids. The V gene lost 0 bases and the J gene lost 4 bases, with 12 bases spanning the gap. The TCR originated in a young woman who had recovered from COVID-19. Sequences were obtained from PBMCs or T cells enriched from blood (not recorded which). The gene calls are TRBV29-1 and TRBJ1-2, with a possible D match to TRBD1 (6 bases). The CDR3 region has the DNA TGCAGCGTTGAAGATCAGGGGTTGGGCTATGGCTACACCTTC. It yields the protein CSVEDQGLGYGYTF.